In its sample, the clone carrying this TCR beta chain was seen once. Its target is not known. All donors were Caucasian adults living in Nashville, Tennessee. Some 92 million PBMCs per unsorted sample were used for genomic DNA. This sample was taken from a study of shared clonotypes between healthy human individuals. V lost 6 bases to trimming and J lost 5 bases, with 16 bases between them. This CDR3 comprises 14 residues. Per germline, CDR1 MNHEY and CDR2 SMNVEV (reference sequence). The table came from immunoSEQ multiplex PCR; TCRdb's copy has only in-frame clones and leaves some out. The table records fewer than 600,000 clones, around 79% of them present only once. Whole-study findings and limits: Sampling involved blood alone; tissue repertoires likely differ.

Sequenced: PBMCs. This sequence originates from a woman aged 35 to 49 in good health. Some clones in this sample may be carry-over from other donors' samples. The chain combines TRBV27 with TRBJ2-5; perhaps TRBD2 as D (5 bases). The CDR3 region has the DNA TGTGCCAGCAGCTCCTCGTCGATAGCGGAGACCCAGTACTTC. Translation gives CASSSSSIAETQYF.